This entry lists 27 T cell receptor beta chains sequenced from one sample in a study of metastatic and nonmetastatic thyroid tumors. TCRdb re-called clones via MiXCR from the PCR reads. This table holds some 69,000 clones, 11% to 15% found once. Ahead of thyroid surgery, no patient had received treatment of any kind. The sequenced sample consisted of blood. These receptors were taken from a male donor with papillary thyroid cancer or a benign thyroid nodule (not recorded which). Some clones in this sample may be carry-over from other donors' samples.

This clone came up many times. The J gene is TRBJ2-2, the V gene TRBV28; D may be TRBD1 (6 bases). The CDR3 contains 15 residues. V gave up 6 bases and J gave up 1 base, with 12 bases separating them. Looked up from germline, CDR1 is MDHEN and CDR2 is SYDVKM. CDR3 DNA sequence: TGTGCCAGCAGGAAGGGGGATCGGAACACCGGGGAGCTGTTTTTT. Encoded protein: CASRKGDRNTGELFF.

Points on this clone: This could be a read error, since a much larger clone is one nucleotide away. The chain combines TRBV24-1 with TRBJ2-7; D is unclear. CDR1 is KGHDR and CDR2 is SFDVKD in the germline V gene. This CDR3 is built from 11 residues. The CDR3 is CAISDLYEQYF. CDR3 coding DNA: TGTGCCATCAGTGATCTCTACGAGCAGTACTTC.

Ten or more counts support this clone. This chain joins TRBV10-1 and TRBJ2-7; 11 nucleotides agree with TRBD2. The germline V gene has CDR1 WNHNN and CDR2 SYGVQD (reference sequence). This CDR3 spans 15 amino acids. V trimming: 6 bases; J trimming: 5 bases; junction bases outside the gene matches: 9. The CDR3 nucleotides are TGCGCCAGCAGCACCTGGACTAGCGGGCCCGACGAGCAGTACGTC. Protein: CASSTWTSGPDEQYV.

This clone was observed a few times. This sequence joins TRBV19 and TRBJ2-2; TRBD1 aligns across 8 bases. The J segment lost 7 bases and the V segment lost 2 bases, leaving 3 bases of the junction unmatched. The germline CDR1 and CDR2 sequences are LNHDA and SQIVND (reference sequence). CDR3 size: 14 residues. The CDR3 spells CASSIQGAVGELFF. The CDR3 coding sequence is TGTGCCAGTAGTATACAGGGGGCGGTCGGGGAGCTGTTTTTT.

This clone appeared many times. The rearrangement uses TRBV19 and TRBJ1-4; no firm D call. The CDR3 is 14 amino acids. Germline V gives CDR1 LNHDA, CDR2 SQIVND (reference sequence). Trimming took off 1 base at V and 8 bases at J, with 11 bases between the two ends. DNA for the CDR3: TGTGCCAGTAGTATAGGAGGCAGAAGAGAAAAACTGTTTTTT. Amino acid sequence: CASSIGGRREKLFF.

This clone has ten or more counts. As DNA, the CDR3 is TGTGCCACCCTTGCGGGGACCCGCAATCAGCCCCAGCATTTT. Residues: CATLAGTRNQPQHF. This chain connects TRBV10-3 to TRBJ1-5, with a tentative D call TRBD1 (5 bases). The germline V and J ends were trimmed by 10 bases and 2 bases, with 15 bases remaining between them. Per germline, CDR1 ENHRY and CDR2 SYGVKD. CDR3 length: 14 residues.

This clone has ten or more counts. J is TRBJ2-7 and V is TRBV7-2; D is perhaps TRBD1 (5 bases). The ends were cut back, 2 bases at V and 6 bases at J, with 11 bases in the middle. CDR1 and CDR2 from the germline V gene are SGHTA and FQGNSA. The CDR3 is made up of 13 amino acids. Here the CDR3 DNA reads TGTGCCAGCAGCTTATTTTCTAGGGGCGAGCAGTACGTC. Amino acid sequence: CASSLFSRGEQYV.

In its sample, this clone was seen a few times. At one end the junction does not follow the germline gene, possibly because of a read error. This chain's CDR3 is CASSISWTGIHWDGYTF. CDR3 sequence (DNA): TGTGCCAGCAGTATATCGTGGACGGGGATACACTGGGATGGCTACACCTTC. The J gene is TRBJ1-2, the V gene TRBV27, with D unresolved. CDR1 MNHEY and CDR2 SMNVEV come from the germline V gene (reference sequence). The CDR3 runs 17 residues.

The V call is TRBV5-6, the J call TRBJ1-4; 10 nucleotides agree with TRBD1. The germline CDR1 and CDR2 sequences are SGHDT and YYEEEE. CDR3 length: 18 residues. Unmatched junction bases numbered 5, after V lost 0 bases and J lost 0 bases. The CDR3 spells CASSLGDRGLPTNEKLFF. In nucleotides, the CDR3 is TGTGCCAGCAGCTTGGGCGACAGGGGGCTTCCAACTAATGAAAAACTGTTTTTT.

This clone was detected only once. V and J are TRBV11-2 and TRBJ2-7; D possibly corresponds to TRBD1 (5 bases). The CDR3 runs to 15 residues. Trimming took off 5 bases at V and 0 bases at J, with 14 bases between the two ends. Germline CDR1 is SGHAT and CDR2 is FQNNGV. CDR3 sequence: CASSIPGFGSYEQYF. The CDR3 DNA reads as TGTGCCAGCAGCATCCCAGGGTTTGGCTCCTACGAGCAGTACTTC.

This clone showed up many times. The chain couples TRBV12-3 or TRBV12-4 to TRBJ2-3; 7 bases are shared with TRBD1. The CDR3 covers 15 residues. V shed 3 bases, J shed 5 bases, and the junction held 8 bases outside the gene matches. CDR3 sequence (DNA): TGTGCCAGCAGTTTGGACAGGATGTCCCTAGATACGCAGTATTTT. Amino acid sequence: CASSLDRMSLDTQYF.

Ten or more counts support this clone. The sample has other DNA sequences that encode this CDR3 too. The CDR3 sequence: CSASVALAGSTDTQYF. The CDR3, as DNA: TGCAGTGCTAGTGTCGCCCTAGCGGGGAGCACAGATACGCAGTATTTT. The chain combines TRBV20-1 with TRBJ2-3; 9 bases align to TRBD2. The CDR3 consists of 16 residues. Looked up from germline, CDR1 is DFQATT and CDR2 is SNEGSKA (reference sequence). V lost 3 bases and J lost 0; bases outside the gene matches: 7.

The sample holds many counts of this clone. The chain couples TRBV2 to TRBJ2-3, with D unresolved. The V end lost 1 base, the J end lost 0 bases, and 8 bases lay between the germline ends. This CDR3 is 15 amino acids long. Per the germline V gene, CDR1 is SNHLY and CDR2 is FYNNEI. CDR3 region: CASSEGLISTDTQYF. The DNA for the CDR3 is TGTGCCAGCAGTGAAGGTCTGATTAGCACAGATACGCAGTATTTT.

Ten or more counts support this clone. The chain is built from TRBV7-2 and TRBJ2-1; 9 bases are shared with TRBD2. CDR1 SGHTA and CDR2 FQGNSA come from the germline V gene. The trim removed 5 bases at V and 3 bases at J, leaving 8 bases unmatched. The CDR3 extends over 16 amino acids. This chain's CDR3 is CASSGRLAEYYNEQFF. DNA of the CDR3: TGTGCCAGCAGCGGTAGACTAGCGGAGTACTACAATGAGCAGTTCTTC.

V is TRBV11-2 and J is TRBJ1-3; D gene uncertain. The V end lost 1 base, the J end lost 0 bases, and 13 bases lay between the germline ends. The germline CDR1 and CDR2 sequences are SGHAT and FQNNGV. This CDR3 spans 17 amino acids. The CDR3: CASSLVSASGSGNTIYF. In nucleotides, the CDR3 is TGTGCCAGCAGCTTAGTTTCAGCCTCAGGCTCTGGAAACACCATATATTTT.

The DNA of the CDR3 is TGTGCCAGCAGCCTACAGGGGACTAGACCCTACGAGCAGTACGTC. Protein product: CASSLQGTRPYEQYV. This chain connects TRBV7-9 to TRBJ2-7, with a tentative D call TRBD2 (8 bases). Trimming left V 5 bases short and J 2 bases short, with 16 bases between. This CDR3 has 15 amino acids. Per the germline V gene, CDR1 is SEHNR and CDR2 is FQNEAQ (reference sequence).

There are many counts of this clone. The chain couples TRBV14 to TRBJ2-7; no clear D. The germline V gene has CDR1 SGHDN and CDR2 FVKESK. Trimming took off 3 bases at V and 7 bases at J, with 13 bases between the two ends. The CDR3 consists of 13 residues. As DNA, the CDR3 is TGTGCCAGCAGCCACGTCAGCCCTCGGGAGCAGTACTTC. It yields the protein CASSHVSPREQYF.

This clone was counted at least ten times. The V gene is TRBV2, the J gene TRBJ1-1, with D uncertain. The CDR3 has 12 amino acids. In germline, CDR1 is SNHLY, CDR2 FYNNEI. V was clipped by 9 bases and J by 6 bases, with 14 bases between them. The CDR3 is CASKEGFSEAFF. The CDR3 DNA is TGTGCCAGTAAAGAGGGTTTTTCTGAAGCTTTCTTT.

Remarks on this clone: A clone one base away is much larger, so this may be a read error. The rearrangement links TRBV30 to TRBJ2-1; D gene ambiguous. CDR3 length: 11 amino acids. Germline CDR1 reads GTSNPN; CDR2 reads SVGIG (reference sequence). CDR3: CAWSKGSEQLF. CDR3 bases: TGTGCCTGGAGCAAGGGAAGTGAGCAGCTCTTC. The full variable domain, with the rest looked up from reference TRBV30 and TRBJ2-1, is SQTIHQWPATLVQPVGSPLSLECTVEGTSNPNLYWYRQAAGRGLQLLFYSVGIGQISSEVPQNLSASRPQDRQFILSSKKLLLSDSGFYLCAWSKGSEQLFGPGTRLTVL.

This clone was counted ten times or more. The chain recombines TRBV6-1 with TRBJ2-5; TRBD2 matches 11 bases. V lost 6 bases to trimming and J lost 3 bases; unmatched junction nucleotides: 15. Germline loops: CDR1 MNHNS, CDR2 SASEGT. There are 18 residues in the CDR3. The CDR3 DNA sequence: TGTGCCAGCAGGAGACTCGAGGTAGCGGGAGGGCCAGAAGAGACCCAGTACTTC. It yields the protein CASRRLEVAGGPEETQYF.

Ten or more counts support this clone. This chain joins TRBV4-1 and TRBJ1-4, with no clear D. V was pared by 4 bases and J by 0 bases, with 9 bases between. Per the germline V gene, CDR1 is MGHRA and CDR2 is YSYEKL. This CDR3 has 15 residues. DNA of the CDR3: TGCGCCAGCAGCCCGACGGGGACAACTAATGAAAAACTGTTTTTT. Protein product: CASSPTGTTNEKLFF.

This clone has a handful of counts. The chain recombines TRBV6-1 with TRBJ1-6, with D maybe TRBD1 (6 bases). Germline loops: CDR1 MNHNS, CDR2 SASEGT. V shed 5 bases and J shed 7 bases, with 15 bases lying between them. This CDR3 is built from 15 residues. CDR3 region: CASSQPGQWNSPLHF. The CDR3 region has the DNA TGTGCCAGCAGTCAACCTGGACAGTGGAATTCACCCCTCCACTTT.

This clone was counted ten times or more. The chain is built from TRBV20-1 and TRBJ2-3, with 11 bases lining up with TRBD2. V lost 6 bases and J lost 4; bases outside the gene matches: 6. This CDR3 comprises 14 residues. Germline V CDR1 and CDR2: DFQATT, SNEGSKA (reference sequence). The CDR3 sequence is CSAPLAGVADTQYF. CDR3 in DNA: TGCAGTGCCCCACTAGCGGGAGTCGCAGATACGCAGTATTTT.

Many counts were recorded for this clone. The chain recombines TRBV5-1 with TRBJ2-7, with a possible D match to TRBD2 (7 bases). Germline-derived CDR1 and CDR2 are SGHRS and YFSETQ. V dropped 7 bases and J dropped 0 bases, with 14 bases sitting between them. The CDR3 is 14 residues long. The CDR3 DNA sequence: TGCGCCAGCTCCGAGGGGGGGAGCTCCTACGAGCAGTACTTC. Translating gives CASSEGGSSYEQYF.

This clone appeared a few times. The CDR3 here is CASSFWVAGERGQFF. The CDR3 DNA follows: TGTGCCAGCAGTTTTTGGGTAGCGGGAGAAAGGGGGCAGTTCTTC. This sequence joins TRBV28 and TRBJ2-1; TRBD2 matches at 9 bases. CDR3 size: 15 residues. Losses at the gene ends were 3 bases for V and 12 bases for J; bases not matched to a gene: 12. CDR1 MDHEN and CDR2 SYDVKM come from the germline V gene.

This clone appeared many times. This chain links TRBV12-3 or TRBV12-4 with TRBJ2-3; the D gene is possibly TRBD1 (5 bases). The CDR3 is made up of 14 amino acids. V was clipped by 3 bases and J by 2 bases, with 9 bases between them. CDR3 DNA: TGTGCCAGCAGTTTGGACACTTACACAGATACGCAGTATTTT. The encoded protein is CASSLDTYTDTQYF.

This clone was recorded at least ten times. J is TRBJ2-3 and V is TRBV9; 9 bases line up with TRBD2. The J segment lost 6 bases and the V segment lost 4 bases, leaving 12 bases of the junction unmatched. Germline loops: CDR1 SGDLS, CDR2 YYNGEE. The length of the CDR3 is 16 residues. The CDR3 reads CASSPRGAGGWDTQYF. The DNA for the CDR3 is TGTGCCAGCAGCCCCCGGGGAGCGGGAGGTTGGGATACGCAGTATTTT.